The next 17 T cell receptor beta chains were all read from a single sample in a study of beta chain features in type 1 diabetes. The authors reverse transcribed all of the isolated RNA, so sequencing captured expressed TCRB transcripts. Libraries were prepared by immunoSEQ multiplex PCR; TCRdb keeps only in-frame clonotypes and omits some of them. The data hold about 170,000 clones, with approximately 8% observed a single time. These TCRs' antigens remain unknown. Study-wide findings and caveats: Moderate yet significant TCRB CDR3 shortening was seen in Type 1 diabetes patients in all four CD4+ subsets.

Sequencing input: central memory CD4+ T cells from blood. The receptors were sampled from a man between 18 and 35 years old with type 1 diabetes.

J is TRBJ1-1 and V is TRBV11-3; D gene uncertain. Germline lookup yields CDR1 SGHNT and CDR2 YENEEA. Deletions cut 5 bases from V and 7 bases from J, with 14 bases between. The CDR3 runs to 13 residues. This chain's CDR3 is CASSLRHGGEAFF. CDR3 in DNA: TGTGCCAGCAGCCTAAGACACGGAGGTGAAGCTTTCTTT. The full variable domain, in which reference TRBV11-3 and TRBJ1-1 provide the parts outside the CDR3, is EAGVVQSPRYKIIEKKQPVAFWCNPISGHNTLYWYLQNLGQGPELLIRYENEEAVDDSQLPKDRFSAERLKGVDSTLKIQPAELGDSAVYLCASSLRHGGEAFFGQGTRLTVV.

CDR3 nucleotide sequence: TGCAGCGTCGTAACCGGGACAGGGGTATCACAGGGCTACACCTTC. It translates to CSVVTGTGVSQGYTF. The J gene is TRBJ1-2, the V gene TRBV29-1; 10 bases are shared with TRBD1. The germline V gene has CDR1 SQVTM and CDR2 ANQGSEA. V dropped 6 bases and J dropped 8; count of bases not matched to a gene: 15. The CDR3 consists of 15 residues.

CDR3 in amino acids: CASSPGKIGTLRETQYF. Written as DNA, the CDR3 is TGTGCCAGCAGCCCCGGAAAGATCGGGACACTGAGGGAGACCCAGTACTTC. The chain joins TRBV5-4 to TRBJ2-5, with a weak D call TRBD1 (6 bases). The CDR3 totals 17 residues. In germline, CDR1 is SGHNT, CDR2 YYREEE (reference sequence). V was trimmed by 4 bases and J by 5 bases, leaving 24 bases between them. Combining the CDR3 with reference TRBV5-4 and TRBJ2-5 gives the whole variable domain ETGVTQSPTHLIKTRGQQVTLRCSSQSGHNTVSWYQQALGQGPQFIFQYYREEENGRGNFPPRFSGLQFPNYSSELNVNALELDDSALYLCASSPGKIGTLRETQYFGPGTRLLVL.

This chain joins TRBV2 and TRBJ2-6, with TRBD2 matching over 7 bases. Germline CDR1 reads SNHLY; CDR2 reads FYNNEI. CDR3 length equals 13 residues. Trimming removed 8 bases from V and 6 bases from J; junction bases left unmatched: 4. DNA for the CDR3: TGTGCCAGCTTACGGGGGGAGGCCAACGTCCTGACTTTC. This gives the protein CASLRGEANVLTF.

This clone was recorded at least ten times. The chain uses TRBV7-9 and TRBJ2-4; perhaps TRBD2 as D (6 bases). Looked up from germline, CDR1 is SEHNR and CDR2 is FQNEAQ (reference sequence). With 3 bases removed from V and 5 bases from J, the gap between germline ends came to 11 bases. CDR3 length equals 14 residues. In DNA form, the CDR3 reads TGTGCCAGCAGCTTGGAGGGGAGCCAAAACATTCAGTACTTC. Translating gives CASSLEGSQNIQYF.

This clone came up a few times. This CDR3 is CASSQGAETGGIHGYTF. The CDR3, as DNA: TGTGCCAGCAGCCAAGGCGCGGAGACAGGGGGCATTCATGGCTACACCTTC. This sequence joins TRBV5-5 and TRBJ1-2, with 10 bases identical to TRBD1. The CDR3 has 17 amino acids. Germline CDR1 SGHKS, CDR2 YYEKEE (reference sequence). The J segment lost 6 bases and the V segment lost 4 bases, leaving 15 bases of the junction unmatched.

This clone has more than one count but fewer than ten. The DNA of the CDR3 is TGCGCCACCCTCCGGTTCAACCGGGGGGAGGAGCAGTTCTTC. Translation: CATLRFNRGEEQFF. The genes are TRBV10-2 and TRBJ2-1, with 7 positions matching TRBD2. The CDR3 covers 14 residues. Losses at the gene ends were 10 bases for V and 10 bases for J; bases not matched to a gene: 16. Germline lookup yields CDR1 WSHSY and CDR2 SAAADI.

The rearrangement joins TRBV30 to TRBJ2-3; D might be TRBD1 (5 bases). Germline lookup yields CDR1 GTSNPN and CDR2 SVGIG (reference sequence). This CDR3 is 15 amino acids long. The ends were cut back, 3 bases at V and 0 bases at J, with 13 bases in the middle. CDR3 in DNA: TGTGCCTGGAGCGCAGACAGCGCTAGCACAGATACGCAGTATTTT. Translating gives CAWSADSASTDTQYF.

This clone was seen a handful of times. The J gene is TRBJ2-2, the V gene TRBV28, with TRBD2 matching over 8 bases. CDR1 and CDR2 (germline): MDHEN, SYDVKM. The V and J ends lost 8 bases and 6 bases, in that order; junction bases with no gene match: 11. The CDR3 extends over 15 amino acids. The CDR3 region is CASARGTRSSGELFF. The DNA for the CDR3 is TGTGCCAGCGCCCGGGGGACTAGGAGTTCCGGGGAGCTGTTTTTT.

The chain has TRBV27 and TRBJ2-1; TRBD2 matches 14 bases. This CDR3 spans 17 amino acids. V was pared by 4 bases and J by 9 bases, with 11 bases of the junction left unmatched. Germline V lookup: CDR1 MNHEY, CDR2 SMNVEV (reference sequence). CDR3 residues: CASSSVGLAGGRGEQFF. The CDR3 bases are TGTGCCAGCAGTTCGGTCGGACTAGCGGGAGGTAGAGGTGAGCAGTTCTTC.

The chain uses TRBV5-1 and TRBJ2-2; a possible D gene is TRBD1 (5 bases). Germline values: CDR1 SGHRS, CDR2 YFSETQ. The V end was cut by 5 bases, the J end by 9 bases, with 14 bases between. The CDR3 has 13 residues. CDR3 sequence: CASSPNQGRELFF. CDR3 coding DNA: TGCGCCAGCAGTCCGAACCAGGGAAGGGAGCTGTTTTTT. The full variable domain, rest sourced from reference TRBV5-1 and TRBJ2-2, is KAGVTQTPRYLIKTRGQQVTLSCSPISGHRSVSWYQQTPGQGLQFLFEYFSETQRNKGNFPGRFSGRQFSNSRSEMNVSTLELGDSALYLCASSPNQGRELFFGEGSRLTVL.

This clone was recorded at least ten times. The chain joins TRBV7-2 to TRBJ2-1; 8 nucleotides line up with TRBD1. Germline loops: CDR1 SGHTA, CDR2 FQGNSA. Unmatched junction bases numbered 6, after V lost 0 bases and J lost 8 bases. CDR3 length equals 15 residues. The CDR3: CASSLATGGIDEQFF. CDR3 nucleotide sequence: TGTGCCAGCAGCTTAGCCACAGGGGGGATCGATGAGCAGTTCTTC.

The V and J genes are TRBV4-1 and TRBJ2-7; D gene unclear. V was shortened by 1 base and J by 9 bases, with 16 bases between the two germline ends. Germline-derived CDR1 and CDR2 are MGHRA and YSYEKL. CDR3 size: 14 residues. The CDR3 nucleotides are TGCGCCAGCAGCCAAGCACCGCTTACAAGTGGGCAGTACTTC. Encoded protein: CASSQAPLTSGQYF.

There are a few counts of this clone. The chain has TRBV11-2 and TRBJ2-1; 10 nucleotides agree with TRBD2. Per germline, CDR1 SGHAT and CDR2 FQNNGV. Trimming removed 3 bases from V and 4 bases from J; junction bases left unmatched: 9. There are 17 residues in the CDR3. Here the CDR3 reads CASSLHSGGQPYNEQFF. CDR3 sequence (DNA): TGTGCCAGCAGCTTGCATAGCGGGGGGCAACCATACAATGAGCAGTTCTTC.

In its sample, this clone was seen a few times. The CDR3 DNA is TGCGCCAGCAGCTTTTCACAGGGGGCGGAAGGCTACACCTTC. It specifies CASSFSQGAEGYTF. The chain is built from TRBV5-1 and TRBJ1-2, with TRBD1 identical over 9 bases. Trimming removed 2 bases from V and 8 bases from J; junction bases left unmatched: 7. The CDR3 extends over 14 amino acids. Germline CDR1 reads SGHRS; CDR2 reads YFSETQ.

The sample holds a few counts of this clone. CDR3 bases: TGCGCCAGCAGCGACTCTAGCGGGGGGGCCTCCTACAATGAGCAGTTCTTC. Translated, it gives CASSDSSGGASYNEQFF. The gene calls are TRBV5-1 and TRBJ2-1; 12 bases agree with TRBD2. Losses at the gene ends were 4 bases for V and 0 bases for J; bases not matched to a gene: 5. Germline V gene lookup returns CDR1 SGHRS and CDR2 YFSETQ. This CDR3 is built from 17 residues.

This clone was seen a handful of times. The J gene is TRBJ2-7, the V gene TRBV7-2, with 8 bases matching TRBD1. The length of the CDR3 is 14 residues. V shed 4 bases, J shed 5 bases, and the junction held 7 bases outside the gene matches. Germline-derived CDR1 and CDR2 are SGHTA and FQGNSA. CDR3 in amino acids: CASSSRQGRNEQYF. The CDR3 DNA reads TGTGCCAGCAGCTCCCGACAGGGGCGGAACGAGCAGTACTTC.